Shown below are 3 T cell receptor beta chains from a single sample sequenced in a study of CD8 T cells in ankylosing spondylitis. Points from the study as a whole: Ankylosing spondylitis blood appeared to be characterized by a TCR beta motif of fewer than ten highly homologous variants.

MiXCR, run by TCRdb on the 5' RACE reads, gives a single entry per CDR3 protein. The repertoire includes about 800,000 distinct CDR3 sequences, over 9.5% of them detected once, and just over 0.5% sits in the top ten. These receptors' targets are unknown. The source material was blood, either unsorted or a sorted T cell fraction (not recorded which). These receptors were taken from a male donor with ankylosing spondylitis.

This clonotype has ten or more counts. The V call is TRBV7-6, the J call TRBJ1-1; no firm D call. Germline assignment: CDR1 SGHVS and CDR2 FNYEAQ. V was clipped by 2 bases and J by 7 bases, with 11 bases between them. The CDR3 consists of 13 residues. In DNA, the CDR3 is TGTGCCAGCAGCTTAACCCATAGAGGTGAAGCTTTCTTT. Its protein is CASSLTHRGEAFF. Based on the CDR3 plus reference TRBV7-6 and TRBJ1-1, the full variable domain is GAGVSQSPRYKVTKRGQDVALRCDPISGHVSLYWYRQALGQGPEFLTYFNYEAQQDKSGLPNDRFSAERPEGSISTLTIQRTEQRDSAMYRCASSLTHRGEAFFGQGTRLTVV.

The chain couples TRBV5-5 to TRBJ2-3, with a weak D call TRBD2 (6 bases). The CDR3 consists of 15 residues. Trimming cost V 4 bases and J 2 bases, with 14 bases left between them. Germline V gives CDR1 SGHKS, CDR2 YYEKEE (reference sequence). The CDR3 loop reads CASSAGDFSTDTQYF. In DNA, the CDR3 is TGTGCCAGCAGCGCTGGGGACTTCTCCACAGATACGCAGTATTTT.

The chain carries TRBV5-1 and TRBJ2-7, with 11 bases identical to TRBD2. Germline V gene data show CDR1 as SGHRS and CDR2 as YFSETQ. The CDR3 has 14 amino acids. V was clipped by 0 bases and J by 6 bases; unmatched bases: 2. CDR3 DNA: TGCGCCAGCAGCTTGGGACTAGCGGGACGCGAGCAGTACTTC. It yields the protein CASSLGLAGREQYF. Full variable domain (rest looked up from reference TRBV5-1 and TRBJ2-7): KAGVTQTPRYLIKTRGQQVTLSCSPISGHRSVSWYQQTPGQGLQFLFEYFSETQRNKGNFPGRFSGRQFSNSRSEMNVSTLELGDSALYLCASSLGLAGREQYFGPGTRLTVT.